This TCR beta chain derives from a study of regulatory T cells in long-lasting Graves disease. The V gene's germline CDR1 is MNHEY and CDR2 SMNVEV (reference sequence). There are 15 residues in the CDR3. Trimming cost V 3 bases and J 4 bases, with 15 bases left between them. Time point: newly diagnosed GD, antithyroid drugs for less than 3 months. PBMCs were the source of the RNA used for TCR sequencing. Construction of the TCR beta libraries employed iRepertoire HTBI primers in conjunction with Arm-PCR of CDR3 regions. TCRdb called the multiplex PCR reads again in MiXCR, with one record for every CDR3 protein. The table lists 560,000 or so distinct CDR3 sequences, roughly a sixth of them singletons. A further study also used this sample, focusing on T cells in Graves' hyperthyroidism and ophthalmopathy.

The clonotype was recovered from a young man with Graves disease. This specimen consisted of peripheral blood mononuclear cells (PBMCs), obtained at new diagnosis, from a patient treated with antithyroid drugs. The chain links TRBV27 to TRBJ1-2; no reliable D call. CDR3 sequence: CASSFRLGQIYGYTF. CDR3 coding DNA: TGTGCCAGCAGTTTTCGCCTTGGGCAGATCTATGGCTACACCTTC.